The source of this TCR beta chain is a study of Ad26.COV2.S vaccination and SARS-CoV-2 variants. Treatment defined: 15 to 20 received Ad26.COV2.S at low or high dose, single or two shots; roughly 5 received placebo; per-sample allocation not given. Each sample was drawn 63 days after the first injection (of vaccine or placebo). Generated by immunoSEQ multiplex PCR, the TCRdb table keeps only in-frame clones and is missing some. The table lists roughly 500,000 clones, around 85% of them singletons. Germline CDR1 SGHRS, CDR2 YFSETQ. V was trimmed by 0 bases and J by 8 bases, leaving 9 bases between them. This CDR3 is 13 amino acids long.

The material was peripheral blood, obtained in a trial of Ad26.COV2.S vaccine versus placebo. This clonotype was sampled from a person between 18 and 65 years old who received the Ad26.COV2.S COVID-19 vaccine or a placebo. This chain links TRBV5-1 with TRBJ1-3; D uncertain. CDR3: CASSLVPGDTIYF. In nucleotides, the CDR3 is TGCGCCAGCAGCTTGGTGCCTGGGGACACCATATATTTT.